The clone carrying this TCR beta chain has just one count. What it binds is unknown. V was clipped by 6 bases and J by 12 bases, with 23 bases between them. The germline V gene has CDR1 MDHEN and CDR2 SYDVKM. CDR3 length equals 14 residues. The source of the sample is a study of T cell responses to AZD1222 COVID-19 vaccine. Study outcomes and limitations: Donors were largely white British and mainly female; clonal diversity was possibly underestimated.

The assay was immunoSEQ multiplex PCR, and TCRdb's table has in-frame clones only and misses some. The sample lists about 100,000 clones; over 75% were seen once. The receptor's source is an adult in good health. The specimen was peripheral blood, collected on day 0 of MenACWY control vaccination. This chain joins TRBV28 and TRBJ1-1, with D unresolved. CDR3 amino acids: CASSSPADSVSPFF. For the CDR3, the DNA is TGTGCCAGCAGCTCCCCAGCCGATTCGGTGAGTCCTTTCTTT.